The rows below give T cell receptor beta chains drawn from one sample of a study of blood T cell repertoires in COVID-19. Profiling relied on immunoSEQ multiplex PCR, and the TCRdb table lists in-frame clones only, not all of them. The sample gives about 200,000 clones, about 83% of which show up once; roughly 3.2% is in the top ten. The sequencing sample was made of PBMCs or T cells enriched from blood (not recorded which). The receptors derive from a woman aged 25 to 45 who had been exposed to COVID-19. The CDR3 runs from the conserved cysteine through the conserved F or W. D genes are given only for firm matches. The listing skips clone size in some rows; elsewhere it reads once, few, many or a size class.

abundance | j_gene | len | v_gene | d_gene | CDR3nt | CDR3aa
. | TRBJ1-2 | 15 | TRBV15 | . | TGTGCCACCAGCAGAGTACCAGTTGAGGGCTATGGCTACACCTTC | CATSRVPVEGYGYTF
. | TRBJ1-2 | 15 | TRBV15 | . | TGTGCCACCAGTTCCCTCCGCAGGGGCCTAGATGGCTACACCTTC | CATSSLRRGLDGYTF
. | TRBJ1-4 | 15 | TRBV3-1/TRBV3-2 | TRBD1 | TGTGCCAGCAGCCCCGAGGGGGCGAGGTGGGAAAAACTGTTTTTT | CASSPEGARWEKLFF
. | TRBJ2-2 | 19 | TRBV4-3 | TRBD2 | TGCGCCAGCAGCCAAAACAGGGCGGCTAGCGGGGACCCCATAGGGGAGCTGTTTTTT | CASSQNRAASGDPIGELFF
. | TRBJ2-7 | 12 | TRBV2 | . | TGTGCCAGCATGGGGGCGGGCTACGAGCAGTACTTC | CASMGAGYEQYF
. | TRBJ2-5 | 17 | TRBV18 | TRBD1 | TGTGCCAGCTCACCAAGCTTTCGACAGGGGCGTTTAGAGACCCAGTACTTC | CASSPSFRQGRLETQYF
. | TRBJ2-7 | 13 | TRBV30 | . | TGTGCCTGGAGCGGAGGAACCCCGAACGAGCAGTACTTC | CAWSGGTPNEQYF
few | TRBJ2-1 | 17 | TRBV4-1 | TRBD2 | TGCGCCAGCAGCCAAGTTGGGACTAGCGGGGGGTACAATGAGCAGTTCTTC | CASSQVGTSGGYNEQFF
. | TRBJ2-1 | 18 | TRBV9 | TRBD2 | TGTGCCAGCAGCGGTAGCGGGACGCCGGGATCCTCCTACAATGAGCAGTTCTTC | CASSGSGTPGSSYNEQFF
. | TRBJ2-4 | 14 | TRBV5-1 | TRBD2 | TGCGCCAGCAGCTTGAGCGGGGGCAGTAACATTCAGTACTTC | CASSLSGGSNIQYF
. | TRBJ1-5 | 18 | TRBV27 | TRBD1 | TGTGCCAGCAGTTTAACTGGACAGGGGTTTTTTAGCAATCAGCCCCAGCATTTT | CASSLTGQGFFSNQPQHF
. | TRBJ2-3 | 13 | TRBV10-1 | . | TGCGCCAGCAGTGGGCAGGTCACAGATACGCAGTATTTT | CASSGQVTDTQYF
. | TRBJ1-4 | 15 | TRBV7-9 | . | TGTGCCAGCAGCTTAGCTGGGGCCCTCAATGAAAAACTGTTTTTT | CASSLAGALNEKLFF
. | TRBJ1-2 | 17 | TRBV18 | . | TGTGCCAGCTCACTTCCCCCAGGCGAAACCGTTAACTATGGCTACACCTTC | CASSLPPGETVNYGYTF
once | TRBJ2-1 | 16 | TRBV10-1 | . | TGCGCCAGCAGTGTCGCCGGGGTAGGCACCTACAATGAGCAGTTCTTC | CASSVAGVGTYNEQFF
. | TRBJ1-1 | 14 | TRBV7-2 | TRBD1 | TGTGCCAGCAGTCGACAGGGGCGCGCCGCTGAAGCTTTCTTT | CASSRQGRAAEAFF
. | TRBJ2-7 | 11 | TRBV30 | . | TGTGCCGGCGGAAGGCCCTACGAGCAGTACTTC | CAGGRPYEQYF
. | TRBJ1-1 | 19 | TRBV3-1/TRBV3-2 | . | TGTGCCAGCAGCCAAGACGGGGTGACTACTACTGGCATGAACACTGAAGCTTTCTTT | CASSQDGVTTTGMNTEAFF
. | TRBJ2-7 | 13 | TRBV14 | . | TGTGCCAGCAGCCTCAGTGTGGTGAACGAGCAGTACTTC | CASSLSVVNEQYF
. | TRBJ2-3 | 18 | TRBV1 | . | TGCACCAGCGGCCCCGGACTAGCGGGGGTGACTAGCACAGATACGCAGTATTTT | CTSGPGLAGVTSTDTQYF
. | TRBJ1-2 | 16 | TRBV4-3 | . | TGCGCCAGCAGCCAAGATCCAGGAACGTTTAACTATGGCTACACCTTC | CASSQDPGTFNYGYTF
. | TRBJ2-3 | 14 | TRBV2 | . | TGTGCCAGCAGTGACGACAGAGGAATAGATACGCAGTATTTT | CASSDDRGIDTQYF
. | TRBJ1-3 | 15 | TRBV3-1/TRBV3-2 | . | TGTGCCAGCAGCCAAGTGCGGGGAGCTGGAAACACCATATATTTT | CASSQVRGAGNTIYF
. | TRBJ1-4 | 14 | TRBV3-1/TRBV3-2 | . | TGTGCCAGCAGCCAAGACACAGATAGTGAAAAACTGTTTTTT | CASSQDTDSEKLFF
. | TRBJ2-3 | 15 | TRBV6-1 | TRBD1 | TGTGCCAGCAGTGAAGTTCAAGGGGGCTCAGGTACGCAGTATTTT | CASSEVQGGSGTQYF
. | TRBJ2-2 | 14 | TRBV4-3 | . | TGCGCCAGCAGCCGTAGATTGGACACCGGGGAGCTGTTTTTT | CASSRRLDTGELFF
once | TRBJ1-1 | 13 | TRBV2 | . | TGTGCCAGCAGCCAGGGTTCGAACACTGAAGCTTTCTTT | CASSQGSNTEAFF
. | TRBJ1-2 | 15 | TRBV4-1 | . | TGCGCCAGCAGCCAAGATCTGGCCGAAAACTATGGCTACACCTTC | CASSQDLAENYGYTF
few | TRBJ1-2 | 10 | TRBV28 | . | TGTGCCAGCAGCGGGAAGGGCTACACCTTC | CASSGKGYTF
. | TRBJ1-5 | 14 | TRBV2 | . | TGTGCCAGCAGTAGCCAGGGGTTGGGTCAGCCCCAGCATTTT | CASSSQGLGQPQHF
. | TRBJ1-5 | 14 | TRBV10-3 | . | TGTGCCATCAGTGACGGGGAACTCAATCAGCCCCAGCATTTT | CAISDGELNQPQHF
few | TRBJ2-1 | 15 | TRBV29-1 | TRBD1 | TGCAGCGCAACTCGACAGGGTGGATCATGGGGTGAGCAGTTCTTC | CSATRQGGSWGEQFF
. | TRBJ1-1 | 13 | TRBV2 | . | TGTGCCAGCAGGTTACAGGAGAACACTGAAGCTTTCTTT | CASRLQENTEAFF
. | TRBJ1-5 | 14 | TRBV6-5 | . | TGTGCCAGCAGTTACCGGGACAACAATCAGCCCCAGCATTTT | CASSYRDNNQPQHF
once | TRBJ1-2 | 19 | TRBV6-4 | . | TGTGCCAGCAGTGACTCGAGCGGCAGGGGACCCTTCTCTAACTATGGCTACACCTTC | CASSDSSGRGPFSNYGYTF
. | TRBJ1-3 | 17 | TRBV4-3 | . | TGCGCCAGCAGCCAAGATTCTCTGACTAAAAGTGGAAACACCATATATTTT | CASSQDSLTKSGNTIYF
. | TRBJ2-2 | 15 | TRBV7-6 | TRBD2 | TGTGCCAGCAGCTTAGTATCCGGGGGGACCGGGGAGCTGTTTTTT | CASSLVSGGTGELFF
. | TRBJ2-4 | 13 | TRBV5-1 | TRBD2 | TGCGCCCGCGGAGCGGGGGGGGGAAACATTCAGTACTTC | CARGAGGGNIQYF
. | TRBJ2-5 | 13 | TRBV4-1 | . | TGCGCCAGCAGCAGGGGGGGTTGGGAGACCCAGTACTTC | CASSRGGWETQYF
. | TRBJ1-1 | 14 | TRBV7-8 | TRBD1 | TGTGCCAGCAGCTTAGCCGGGACAGGCGGGGAAGCTTTCTTT | CASSLAGTGGEAFF
once | TRBJ2-4 | 14 | TRBV10-2 | TRBD2 | TGCGCCAGCAGTCTCGCGGGGGGGCGGAACATTCAGTACTTC | CASSLAGGRNIQYF
. | TRBJ1-2 | 13 | TRBV3-1/TRBV3-2 | . | TGTGCCAGCAGCACTACGAGTGAGTATGGCTACACCTTC | CASSTTSEYGYTF
. | TRBJ2-5 | 14 | TRBV21-1 | . | TGTGCCAGCAGCAAATCGACAGGGGGAGAGACCCAGTACTTC | CASSKSTGGETQYF
. | TRBJ2-7 | 12 | TRBV7-8 | . | TGTGCCAGCAGCTTGTCTTTCTACGAGCAGTACTTC | CASSLSFYEQYF
. | TRBJ2-2 | 13 | TRBV11-2 | . | TGTGCCAGCAGCTTAGAGGGGCCCGGGGAGCTGTTTTTT | CASSLEGPGELFF
. | TRBJ1-2 | 13 | TRBV7-2 | . | TGTGCCAGCAGCTTAGCCTCTAGCTATGGCTACACCTTC | CASSLASSYGYTF
once | TRBJ2-2 | 15 | TRBV6-2/TRBV6-3 | . | TGTGCCAGCAGTTTGTTACCGGGTAACACCGGGGAGCTGTTTTTT | CASSLLPGNTGELFF
. | TRBJ1-2 | 15 | TRBV28 | TRBD1 | TGTGCCAGCCGCGAACCCAAGACAGGGGGATTGGGCTACACCTTC | CASREPKTGGLGYTF
. | TRBJ1-5 | 16 | TRBV6-5 | . | TGTGCCAGCAGTTACCCCGCCAATCGGGGCAATCAGCCCCAGCATTTT | CASSYPANRGNQPQHF
. | TRBJ2-7 | 11 | TRBV30 | . | TGTGCCTGGAAGGCAGGGCACGAGCAGTACTTC | CAWKAGHEQYF
few | TRBJ2-2 | 14 | TRBV6-2/TRBV6-3 | . | TGTGCCAGCAGTTACACCCTGGGCGGGGGGGAGCTGTTTTTT | CASSYTLGGGELFF
. | TRBJ1-4 | 14 | TRBV18 | TRBD1 | TGTGCCAGCTCACCGGACAGGGGGGAAGGAAAACTGTTTTTT | CASSPDRGEGKLFF
. | TRBJ1-2 | 10 | TRBV7-2 | . | TGTGCCTCGGGGGAATATGGCTACACCTTC | CASGEYGYTF